What follows are 9 T cell receptor beta chains derived from one specimen sequenced in a study of T cell responses to AZD1222 COVID-19 vaccine. Generated by immunoSEQ multiplex PCR, the TCRdb table keeps only in-frame clones and is missing some. Of about 150,000 clones in the sample, more than 90% were seen once. Source: peripheral blood, taken on day 0 of AZD1222 vaccination. The receptors shown here come from an adult in good health.

The rearrangement joins TRBV18 to TRBJ2-3; D gene ambiguous. V lost 5 bases and J lost 1, with 10 bases in between. Per germline, CDR1 KGHSH and CDR2 LQKENI. This CDR3 region has 14 residues. CDR3 bases: TGTGCCAGCTCATCAGGAGAAGGCACAGATACGCAGTATTTT. It codes for CASSSGEGTDTQYF.

The chain joins TRBV6-5 to TRBJ2-5; D unresolved. V lost 7 bases, J lost 5 bases, and 17 bases lay in between. This CDR3 contains 14 residues. CDR1 is MNHEY, CDR2 SVGAGI, per germline. CDR3 in DNA: TGTGCCAGCACCGAATCCGGACGAAGGGAGACCCAGTACTTC. Translated: CASTESGRRETQYF.

The chain carries TRBV18 and TRBJ2-7, with TRBD1 as a possible D gene (6 bases). The CDR3 contains 13 residues. Per the germline V gene, CDR1 is KGHSH and CDR2 is LQKENI. V was clipped by 6 bases and J by 2 bases, with 11 bases between them. CDR3: CASSHYRAYEQYF. CDR3 sequence (DNA): TGTGCCAGCTCCCATTACAGGGCCTACGAGCAGTACTTC.

J is TRBJ2-1 and V is TRBV7-2, with TRBD1 identical over 8 bases. The V gene end was trimmed by 2 bases and the J gene end by 10 bases; junction bases not matched to a gene: 10. Germline CDR1 and CDR2: SGHTA and FQGNSA. The CDR3 has 15 residues. CDR3 protein: CASSLLWTGLGEQFF. The DNA of the CDR3 is TGTGCCAGCAGCTTACTCTGGACAGGGCTTGGGGAGCAGTTCTTC.

V gene TRBV5-1 combines with J gene TRBJ2-1; 9 bases map to TRBD2. The CDR3 is 13 residues long. The germline gives CDR1 SGHRS, CDR2 YFSETQ. The V and J ends lost 6 bases and 6 bases, in that order; junction bases with no gene match: 4. The CDR3 region has the DNA TGCGCCAGCAAGGGACTAGCACTCAATGAGCAGTTCTTC. Translated, it gives CASKGLALNEQFF. The whole variable domain, filled in from reference TRBV5-1 and TRBJ2-1, reads KAGVTQTPRYLIKTRGQQVTLSCSPISGHRSVSWYQQTPGQGLQFLFEYFSETQRNKGNFPGRFSGRQFSNSRSEMNVSTLELGDSALYLCASKGLALNEQFFGPGTRLTVL.

The chain employs TRBV9 and TRBJ1-6, with a tentative D call TRBD1 (5 bases). Looked up from germline, CDR1 is SGDLS and CDR2 is YYNGEE. There are 12 residues in the CDR3. Trimming pared 4 bases from V and 10 bases from J, leaving 9 bases between. CDR3 DNA: TGTGCCAGCAGCTCTCAGGGCTCACCCCTCCACTTT. It yields the protein CASSSQGSPLHF. Full variable domain (rest looked up from reference TRBV9 and TRBJ1-6): DSGVTQTPKHLITATGQRVTLRCSPRSGDLSVYWYQQSLDQGLQFLIQYYNGEERAKGNILERFSAQQFPDLHSELNLSSLELGDSALYFCASSSQGSPLHFGNGTRLTVT.

V usage is TRBV5-4 and J usage is TRBJ1-3; D is undetermined. Trimming left V 1 base short and J 0 bases short, with 11 bases between. Germline V CDR1 and CDR2: SGHNT, YYREEE (reference sequence). The CDR3 totals 16 residues. CDR3 in amino acids: CASSLTADASGNTIYF. The CDR3 DNA reads TGTGCCAGCAGCTTGACGGCTGACGCCTCTGGAAACACCATATATTTT.

CDR3: CASSLTHTIYF. The CDR3 DNA reads TGTGCCAGCAGCCTAACCCACACCATATATTTT. The chain is built from TRBV13 and TRBJ1-3, with no clear D. Trimming took 5 bases from V and 8 from J, leaving 7 bases between them. The CDR3 loop spans 11 amino acids. The germline V gene encodes CDR1 PRHDT and CDR2 FYEKMQ (reference sequence).

CDR3 protein: CASSPQLAGGMYEQYF. The CDR3 DNA reads TGCGCCAGCAGCCCCCAACTAGCGGGGGGGATGTACGAGCAGTACTTC. The chain carries TRBV5-1 and TRBJ2-7; 13 bases agree with TRBD2. Trimming took 4 bases from V and 4 from J; bases not matched to a gene: 8. This CDR3 has 16 amino acids. CDR1 is SGHRS and CDR2 is YFSETQ in the germline V gene. The entire variable domain, with the rest obtained from reference TRBV5-1 and TRBJ2-7, is as follows: KAGVTQTPRYLIKTRGQQVTLSCSPISGHRSVSWYQQTPGQGLQFLFEYFSETQRNKGNFPGRFSGRQFSNSRSEMNVSTLELGDSALYLCASSPQLAGGMYEQYFGPGTRLTVT.